The TCR beta chain under discussion was sequenced for a study of blood T cells in healthy people across ages. Background on the study: About one barcoded beta molecule per two T cells was the capture yield of template switching.

A second 7 to 11 cycle PCR used barcoded and J-beta primers. TCRdb analysed the 5' RACE reads with MiXCR anew, one entry per CDR3 protein. The profile shows about 1.8 million distinct CDR3 sequences, around 48% of them singletons. The trim removed 0 bases at V and 5 bases at J, leaving 15 bases unmatched. This CDR3 spans 19 amino acids. The germline V gene encodes CDR1 LGHNA and CDR2 YNFKEQ. Whole-study findings and limits: Unknown CMV status may confound age-related changes in expanded clones. A conclusive naive versus antigen-experienced comparison was prevented by the unsorted PBMCs. Both higher diversity and more naive CD4+ cells marked long-lived donors when set against aged donors.

Turning to this clonotype: What it binds is not known.

The source of this sequence is a woman aged 40 to 50 in good health. The sample taken for sequencing was blood. The chain is built from TRBV4-2 and TRBJ2-3; 9 nucleotides match TRBD2. The CDR3 nucleotides are TGTGCCAGCAGCCAAGATAAAGTAGCGGGGGATCCGGGTGGAGATACGCAGTATTTT. This translates into CASSQDKVAGDPGGDTQYF.